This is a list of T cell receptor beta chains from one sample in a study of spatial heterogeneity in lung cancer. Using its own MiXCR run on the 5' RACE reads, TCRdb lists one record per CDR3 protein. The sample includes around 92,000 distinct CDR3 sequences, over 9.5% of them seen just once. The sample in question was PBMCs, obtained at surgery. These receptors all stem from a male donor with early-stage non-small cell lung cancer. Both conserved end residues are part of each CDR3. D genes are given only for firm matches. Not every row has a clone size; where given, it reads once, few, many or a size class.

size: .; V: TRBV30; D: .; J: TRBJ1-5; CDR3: CAWSVGRDQPQHF; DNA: TGTGCCTGGAGTGTTGGCAGGGATCAGCCCCAGCATTTT
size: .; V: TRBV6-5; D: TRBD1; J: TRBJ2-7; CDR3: CASSPDRGRAYEQYF; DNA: TGTGCCAGCAGCCCAGACAGGGGAAGGGCCTACGAGCAGTACTTC
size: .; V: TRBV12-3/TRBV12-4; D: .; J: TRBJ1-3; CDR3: CASSFGLPGGNTIYF; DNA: TGTGCCAGCAGTTTCGGACTCCCGGGGGGAAACACCATATATTTT
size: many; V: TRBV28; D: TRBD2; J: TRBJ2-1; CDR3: CASSTDGTSGINRVF; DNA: TGTGCCAGCAGTACTGACGGGACTAGCGGGATAAATAGGGTCTTC
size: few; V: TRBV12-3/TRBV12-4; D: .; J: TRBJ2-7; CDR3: CASSLVRTGEQYF; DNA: TGTGCCAGCAGTTTGGTGAGGACGGGCGAGCAGTACTTC
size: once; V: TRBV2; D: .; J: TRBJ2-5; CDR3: CASSDKPGQKETQYF; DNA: TGTGCCAGCAGTGATAAACCGGGACAAAAAGAGACCCAGTACTTC
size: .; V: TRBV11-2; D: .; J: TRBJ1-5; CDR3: CASSSLIGGLNQPQHF; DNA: TGTGCCAGCAGCTCACTAATTGGGGGTCTCAATCAGCCCCAGCATTTT
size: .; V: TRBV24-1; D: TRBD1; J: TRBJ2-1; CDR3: CATSDLSGGNYNEQFF; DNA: TGTGCCACCAGTGATTTATCAGGGGGTAACTACAATGAGCAGTTCTTC
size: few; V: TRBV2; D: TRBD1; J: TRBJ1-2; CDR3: CASNVDRGRGYTF; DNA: TGTGCCAGCAACGTTGACAGGGGGCGCGGCTACACCTTC
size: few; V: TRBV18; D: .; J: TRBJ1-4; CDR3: CASSQQYSNEKLFF; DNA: TGTGCCAGCTCACAACAGTACTCTAATGAAAAACTGTTTTTT
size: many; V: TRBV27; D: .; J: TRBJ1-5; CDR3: CASSSTVHSNQPQHF; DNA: TGTGCCAGCAGTTCGACAGTCCATAGCAATCAGCCCCAGCATTTT
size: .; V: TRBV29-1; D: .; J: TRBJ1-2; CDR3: CSVEQGRHLRYGYTF; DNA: TGCAGCGTTGAACAGGGTCGGCATTTACGGTATGGCTACACCTTC
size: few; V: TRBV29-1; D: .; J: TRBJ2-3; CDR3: CSVKKPTVSTDTQYF; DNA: TGCAGCGTTAAAAAGCCGACAGTTAGCACAGATACGCAGTATTTT
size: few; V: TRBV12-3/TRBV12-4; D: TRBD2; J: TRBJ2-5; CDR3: CASSNSGAQETQYF; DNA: TGTGCCAGCAGTAATAGCGGGGCTCAAGAGACCCAGTACTTC
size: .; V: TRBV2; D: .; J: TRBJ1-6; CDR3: CASRRTNSPLHF; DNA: TGTGCCAGCAGACGGACCAATTCACCCCTCCACTTT
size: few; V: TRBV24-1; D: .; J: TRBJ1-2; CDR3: CATSGASPSSYGYTF; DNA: TGTGCCACCAGTGGAGCCTCCCCCTCTAGCTATGGCTACACCTTC